This entry describes one TCR beta chain. The entry originates in a study of blood T cell repertoires in COVID-19. Study-level information: Samples representing acute and convalescent COVID-19 were sourced from the United States, Italy and Spain. PBMCs, B-cell-depleted T cells, or T cells were the source of the cDNA or gDNA that made up the material.

Original processing methods: Reference gene primer amplification yielded estimated nucleated cell counts. Some clones are missing from TCRdb's copy, which holds only in-frame ones; the method was immunoSEQ multiplex PCR. D and trimming were read from the DNA, whereas the V and J calls and clone size are those reported in that table. The sample gives about 210,000 clones, more than 85% of which show up once; roughly 0.69% is in the top ten. CDR1 is SGDLS, CDR2 YYNGEE, per germline. V dropped 1 base and J dropped 1 base, with 15 bases sitting between them. This CDR3 has 17 amino acids. Material for sequencing was peripheral blood. This chain joins TRBV9 and TRBJ1-3; D gene uncertain. This clonotype was obtained from a man aged 40-50 years with acute or convalescent COVID-19. CDR3 nucleotide sequence: TGTGCCAGCAGCGTATTAGCTGGGAGGGAATCTGGAAACACCATATATTTT. Its translation is CASSVLAGRESGNTIYF. The full variable domain, completed using reference TRBV9 and TRBJ1-3, is DSGVTQTPKHLITATGQRVTLRCSPRSGDLSVYWYQQSLDQGLQFLIQYYNGEERAKGNILERFSAQQFPDLHSELNLSSLELGDSALYFCASSVLAGRESGNTIYFGEGSWLTVV.